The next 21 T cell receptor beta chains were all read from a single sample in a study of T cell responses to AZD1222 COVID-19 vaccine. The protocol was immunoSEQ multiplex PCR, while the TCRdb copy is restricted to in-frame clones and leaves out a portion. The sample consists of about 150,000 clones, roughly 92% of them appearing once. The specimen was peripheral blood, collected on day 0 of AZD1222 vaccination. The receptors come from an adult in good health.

The CDR3 protein is CASSWTGVGTGNTIYF. CDR3 coding DNA: TGCGCCAGCAGCTGGACAGGGGTTGGGACTGGAAACACCATATATTTT. The chain couples TRBV5-1 to TRBJ1-3; 9 nucleotides line up with TRBD1. The CDR3 is made up of 16 amino acids. The ends lost 3 bases at V and 2 bases at J; junction bases unmatched: 6. CDR1 is SGHRS, CDR2 YFSETQ, per germline.

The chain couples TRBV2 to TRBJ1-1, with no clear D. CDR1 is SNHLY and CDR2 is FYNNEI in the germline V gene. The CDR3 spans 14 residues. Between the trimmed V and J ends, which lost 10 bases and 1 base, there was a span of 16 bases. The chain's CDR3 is CANLGSSSNTEAFF. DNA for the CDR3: TGTGCCAACCTCGGGAGCAGTTCGAACACTGAAGCTTTCTTT.

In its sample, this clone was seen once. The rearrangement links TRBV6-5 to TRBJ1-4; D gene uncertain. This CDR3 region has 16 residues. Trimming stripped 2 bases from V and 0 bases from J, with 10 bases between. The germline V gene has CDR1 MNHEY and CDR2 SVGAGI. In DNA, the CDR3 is TGTGCCAGCAGTTACCTGGCAGATACAACTAATGAAAAACTGTTTTTT. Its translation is CASSYLADTTNEKLFF.

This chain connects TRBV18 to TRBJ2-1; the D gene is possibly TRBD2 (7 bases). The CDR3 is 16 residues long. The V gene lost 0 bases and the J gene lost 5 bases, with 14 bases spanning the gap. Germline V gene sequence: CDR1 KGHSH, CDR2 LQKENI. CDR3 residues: CASSPPGGGADNEQFF. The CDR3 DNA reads TGTGCCAGCTCACCACCAGGTGGGGGGGCGGACAATGAGCAGTTCTTC.

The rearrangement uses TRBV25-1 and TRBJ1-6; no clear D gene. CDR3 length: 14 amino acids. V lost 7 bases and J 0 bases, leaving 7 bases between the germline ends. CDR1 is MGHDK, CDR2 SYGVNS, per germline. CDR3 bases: TGTGCCAGCACTTGGAGCTCCTATAATTCACCCCTCCACTTT. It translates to CASTWSSYNSPLHF.

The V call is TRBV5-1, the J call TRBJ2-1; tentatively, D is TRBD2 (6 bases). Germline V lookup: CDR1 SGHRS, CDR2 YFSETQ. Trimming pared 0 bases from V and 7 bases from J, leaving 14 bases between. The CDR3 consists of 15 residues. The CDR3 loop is CASSLAGTPMNEQFF. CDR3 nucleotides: TGCGCCAGCAGCTTGGCCGGGACTCCAATGAATGAGCAGTTCTTC. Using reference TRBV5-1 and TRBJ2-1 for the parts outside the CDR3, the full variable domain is KAGVTQTPRYLIKTRGQQVTLSCSPISGHRSVSWYQQTPGQGLQFLFEYFSETQRNKGNFPGRFSGRQFSNSRSEMNVSTLELGDSALYLCASSLAGTPMNEQFFGPGTRLTVL.

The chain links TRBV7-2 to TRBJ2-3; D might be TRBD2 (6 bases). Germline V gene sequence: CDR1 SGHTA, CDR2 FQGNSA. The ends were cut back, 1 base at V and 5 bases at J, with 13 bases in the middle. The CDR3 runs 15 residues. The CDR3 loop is CASSLGTWRGDTQYF. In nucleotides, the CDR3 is TGTGCCAGCAGCTTAGGTACCTGGCGGGGAGATACGCAGTATTTT.

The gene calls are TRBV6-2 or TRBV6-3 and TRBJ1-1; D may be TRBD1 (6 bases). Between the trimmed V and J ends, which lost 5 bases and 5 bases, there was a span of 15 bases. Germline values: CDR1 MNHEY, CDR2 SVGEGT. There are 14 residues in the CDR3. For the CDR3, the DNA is TGTGCCAGCAGTGGGGGGGGGCTTGGAACTGAAGCTTTCTTT. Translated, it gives CASSGGGLGTEAFF.

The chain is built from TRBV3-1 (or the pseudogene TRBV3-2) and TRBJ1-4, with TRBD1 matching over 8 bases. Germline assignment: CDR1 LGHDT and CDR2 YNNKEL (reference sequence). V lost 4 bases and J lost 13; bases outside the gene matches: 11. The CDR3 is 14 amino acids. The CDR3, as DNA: TGTGCCAGCAGCCGCGGACAGGGCGGCGGCGGACTGTTTTTT. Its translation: CASSRGQGGGGLFF.

For the CDR3, the DNA is TGTGCCAGTCAAGGGACAGCGAGCAACACTGAAGCTTTCTTT. Its protein is CASQGTASNTEAFF. The chain recombines TRBV27 with TRBJ1-1; 7 bases map to TRBD1. The CDR3 sequence is 14 residues long. V lost 9 bases and J lost 2; bases outside the gene matches: 9. The germline gives CDR1 MNHEY, CDR2 SMNVEV (reference sequence).

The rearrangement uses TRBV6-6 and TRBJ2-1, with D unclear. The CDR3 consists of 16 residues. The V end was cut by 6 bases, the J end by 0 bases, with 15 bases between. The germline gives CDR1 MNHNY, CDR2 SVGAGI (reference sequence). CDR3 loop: CASSPPGSHSYNEQFF. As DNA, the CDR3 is TGTGCCAGCAGCCCCCCTGGGTCCCACTCCTACAATGAGCAGTTCTTC.

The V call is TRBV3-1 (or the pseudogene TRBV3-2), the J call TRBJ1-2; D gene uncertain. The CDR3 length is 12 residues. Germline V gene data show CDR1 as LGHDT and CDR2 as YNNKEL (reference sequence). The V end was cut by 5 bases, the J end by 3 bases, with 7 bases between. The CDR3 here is CASSSDHYGYTF. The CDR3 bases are TGTGCCAGCAGCTCGGACCACTATGGCTACACCTTC.

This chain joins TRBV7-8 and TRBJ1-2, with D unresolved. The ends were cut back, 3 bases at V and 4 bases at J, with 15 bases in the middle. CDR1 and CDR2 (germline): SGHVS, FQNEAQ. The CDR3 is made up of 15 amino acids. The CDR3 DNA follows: TGTGCCAGCAGCTTCTCTGCCGCGGGGTTCTATGGCTACACCTTC. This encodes CASSFSAAGFYGYTF.

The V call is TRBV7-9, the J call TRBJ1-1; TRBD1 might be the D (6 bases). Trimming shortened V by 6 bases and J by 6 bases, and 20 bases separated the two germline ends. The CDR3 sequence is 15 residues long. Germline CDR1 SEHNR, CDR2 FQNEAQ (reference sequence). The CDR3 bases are TGTGCCAGCAGTTCTGACAGGCCTCGGGTCGCTGAAGCTTTCTTT. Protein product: CASSSDRPRVAEAFF. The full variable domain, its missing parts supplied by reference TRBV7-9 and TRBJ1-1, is DTGVSQNPRHKITKRGQNVTFRCDPISEHNRLYWYRQTLGQGPEFLTYFQNEAQLEKSRLLSDRFSAERPKGSFSTLEIQRTEQGDSAMYLCASSSDRPRVAEAFFGQGTRLTVV.

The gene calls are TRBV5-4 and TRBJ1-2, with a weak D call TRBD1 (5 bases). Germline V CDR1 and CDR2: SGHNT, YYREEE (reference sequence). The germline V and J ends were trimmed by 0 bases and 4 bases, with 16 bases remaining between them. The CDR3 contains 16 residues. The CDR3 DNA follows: TGTGCCAGCAGCTTGGCTTCAGGGAGTGTAGGCTATGGCTACACCTTC. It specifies CASSLASGSVGYGYTF.

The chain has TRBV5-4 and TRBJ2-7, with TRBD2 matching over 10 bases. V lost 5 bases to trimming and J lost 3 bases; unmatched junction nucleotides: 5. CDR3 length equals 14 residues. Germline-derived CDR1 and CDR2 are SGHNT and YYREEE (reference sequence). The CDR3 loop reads CASSSGTSVYEQYF. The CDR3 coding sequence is TGTGCCAGCAGTTCCGGGACTAGCGTCTACGAGCAGTACTTC.

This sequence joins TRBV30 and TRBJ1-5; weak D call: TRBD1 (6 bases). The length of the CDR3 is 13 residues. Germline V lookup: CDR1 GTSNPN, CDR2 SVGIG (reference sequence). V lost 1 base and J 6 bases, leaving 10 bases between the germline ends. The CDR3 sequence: CAWSGQDRQPQHF. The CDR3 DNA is TGTGCCTGGAGTGGACAGGATCGTCAGCCCCAGCATTTT.

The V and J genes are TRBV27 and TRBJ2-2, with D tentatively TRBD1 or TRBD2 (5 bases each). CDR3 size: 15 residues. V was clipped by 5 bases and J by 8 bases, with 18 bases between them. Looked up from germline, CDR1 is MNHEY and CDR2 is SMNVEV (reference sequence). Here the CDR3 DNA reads TGTGCCAGCAGTGGGACCGGGCCCTCCCAGGGGGAGCTGTTTTTT. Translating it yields CASSGTGPSQGELFF.

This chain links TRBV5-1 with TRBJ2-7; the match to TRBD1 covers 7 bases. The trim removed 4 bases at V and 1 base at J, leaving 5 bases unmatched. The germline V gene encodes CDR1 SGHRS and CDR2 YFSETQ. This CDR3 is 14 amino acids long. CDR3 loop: CASSIGDSSYEQYF. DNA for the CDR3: TGCGCCAGCAGCATTGGGGACAGTTCCTACGAGCAGTACTTC.

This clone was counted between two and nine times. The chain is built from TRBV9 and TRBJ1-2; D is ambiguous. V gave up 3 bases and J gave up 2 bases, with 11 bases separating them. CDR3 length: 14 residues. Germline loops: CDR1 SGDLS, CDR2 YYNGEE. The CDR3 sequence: CASSERHDNYGYTF. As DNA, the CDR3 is TGTGCCAGCAGCGAGCGACACGACAACTATGGCTACACCTTC.

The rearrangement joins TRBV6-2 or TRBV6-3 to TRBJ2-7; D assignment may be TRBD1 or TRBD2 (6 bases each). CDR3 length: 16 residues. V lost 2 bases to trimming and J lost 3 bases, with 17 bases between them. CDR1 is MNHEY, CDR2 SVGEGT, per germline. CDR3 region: CASSYVGGRALYEQYF. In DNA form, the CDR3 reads TGTGCCAGCAGTTACGTGGGGGGCAGGGCCCTCTACGAGCAGTACTTC.